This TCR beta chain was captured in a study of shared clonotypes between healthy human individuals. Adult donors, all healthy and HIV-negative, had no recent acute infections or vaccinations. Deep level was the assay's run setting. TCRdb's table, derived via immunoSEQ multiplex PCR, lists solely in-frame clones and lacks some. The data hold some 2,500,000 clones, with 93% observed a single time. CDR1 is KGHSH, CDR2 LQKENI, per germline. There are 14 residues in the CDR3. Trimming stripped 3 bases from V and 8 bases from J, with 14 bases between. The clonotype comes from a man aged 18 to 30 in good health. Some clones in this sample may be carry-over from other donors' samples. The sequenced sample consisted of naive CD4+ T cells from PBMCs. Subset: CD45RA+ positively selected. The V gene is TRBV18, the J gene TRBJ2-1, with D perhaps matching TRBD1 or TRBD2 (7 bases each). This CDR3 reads CASSPGPGGDEQFF. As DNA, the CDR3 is TGTGCCAGCTCACCCGGGCCAGGGGGGGATGAGCAGTTCTTC. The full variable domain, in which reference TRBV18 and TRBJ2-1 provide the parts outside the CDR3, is NAGVMQNPRHLVRRRGQEARLRCSPMKGHSHVYWYRQLPEEGLKFMVYLQKENIIDESGMPKERFSAEFPKEGPSILRIQQVVRGDSAAYFCASSPGPGGDEQFFGPGTRLTVL.